The T cell receptor beta chain under discussion was sequenced for a study of T cells in women clearing cervical HPV infection. Across the study: Controls were women whose single incident HPV16 infection cleared within 12 months without precancer or cancer.

Some clones are missing from TCRdb's copy, which holds only in-frame ones; the method was immunoSEQ multiplex PCR. The record lists fewer than 35,000 clones, of which the ten most abundant hold under 5%. As for this clone: Its target is unknown. Sequencing ends 3 residues short of the CDR3 end; the germline J gene provides the rest.

This CDR3 region has 14 residues. The V segment lost 4 bases and the J segment 4 bases; nucleotides outside the gene matches: 4. Germline V CDR1 and CDR2: SGHRS, YFSETQ. Study results and caveats: Cases carried less TRBV6-7 than controls: 0.11% versus 0.16%.

The sequence came from a woman aged 18-69 years with a cervical HPV16 infection that either progressed to CIN3+ or cleared (not recorded which). The chain has TRBV5-1 and TRBJ2-2; TRBD1 matches 7 bases. Sequenced sample: blood buffy coat. CDR3 in amino acids: CASSQRQGTGELFF. Partial CDR3 DNA: TGCGCCAGCAGCCAACGACAGGGCACCGGGGAG.